This is a list of T cell receptor beta chains from one sample in a study of cytomegalovirus exposure and HLA in healthy donors. The assay was immunoSEQ multiplex PCR, and TCRdb's table has in-frame clones only and misses some. The sample lists more than 65,000 clones; about 80% were seen once. Sequencing used PBMCs. These receptors were taken from a female donor in good health and CMV-seronegative. Both conserved end residues are part of each CDR3. The order of the fields is D gene, V gene, clone size, J gene, CDR3 protein, CDR3 DNA. D genes are given only for firm matches. Some rows mark clone size as missing; the rest say once, few, many or name a class of expanded clone.

d_gene: -; v_gene: TRBV10-3; abundance: -; j_gene: TRBJ2-2; CDR3aa: CAISEPWEALEVNTGELFF; CDR3nt: TGTGCCATCAGTGAGCCATGGGAGGCTCTAGAGGTGAACACCGGGGAGCTGTTTTTT
d_gene: TRBD1; v_gene: TRBV18; abundance: -; j_gene: TRBJ1-5; CDR3aa: CASSPGTGGNQPQHF; CDR3nt: TGTGCCAGCTCACCAGGGACAGGGGGCAATCAGCCCCAGCATTTT
d_gene: -; v_gene: TRBV19; abundance: -; j_gene: TRBJ1-1; CDR3aa: CASSIAGGNTEAFF; CDR3nt: TGTGCCAGTAGTATAGCTGGCGGGAACACTGAAGCTTTCTTT
d_gene: -; v_gene: TRBV30; abundance: -; j_gene: TRBJ1-6; CDR3aa: CAWSLGLNSPLHF; CDR3nt: TGTGCCTGGAGTTTGGGCCTTAATTCACCCCTCCACTTT
d_gene: TRBD2; v_gene: TRBV4-2; abundance: -; j_gene: TRBJ2-5; CDR3aa: CASSHKFPGGFGETQYF; CDR3nt: TGTGCCAGCAGCCATAAGTTCCCGGGAGGGTTTGGGGAGACCCAGTACTTC
d_gene: TRBD2; v_gene: TRBV9; abundance: few; j_gene: TRBJ2-7; CDR3aa: CASSVRAGGTYEQYF; CDR3nt: TGTGCCAGCAGCGTAAGAGCGGGAGGGACCTACGAGCAGTACTTC
d_gene: TRBD2; v_gene: TRBV5-4; abundance: -; j_gene: TRBJ2-3; CDR3aa: CASSLGTRATDTQYF; CDR3nt: TGTGCCAGCAGCTTAGGGACTAGGGCCACAGATACGCAGTATTTT
d_gene: TRBD1; v_gene: TRBV6-5; abundance: -; j_gene: TRBJ1-2; CDR3aa: CASSARQGKHGYTF; CDR3nt: TGTGCCAGCAGTGCCCGACAGGGAAAGCATGGCTACACCTTC
d_gene: -; v_gene: TRBV28; abundance: -; j_gene: TRBJ1-2; CDR3aa: CASRYREGYTF; CDR3nt: TGTGCCAGCAGATACAGGGAGGGCTACACCTTC
d_gene: -; v_gene: TRBV7-6; abundance: -; j_gene: TRBJ2-2; CDR3aa: CASSFWPANTGELFF; CDR3nt: TGTGCCAGCAGCTTTTGGCCTGCGAACACCGGGGAGCTGTTTTTT
d_gene: -; v_gene: TRBV15; abundance: few; j_gene: TRBJ2-7; CDR3aa: CATSRDRYEQYF; CDR3nt: TGTGCCACCAGCAGAGATCGGTACGAGCAGTACTTC
d_gene: -; v_gene: TRBV19; abundance: -; j_gene: TRBJ1-2; CDR3aa: CASSIAPDSTYGYTF; CDR3nt: TGTGCCAGTAGTATAGCCCCGGACAGCACCTATGGCTACACCTTC
d_gene: TRBD1; v_gene: TRBV5-1; abundance: -; j_gene: TRBJ2-7; CDR3aa: CASSYSTGTGGSSYEQYF; CDR3nt: TGCGCCAGCAGCTATTCTACTGGGACAGGGGGCTCATCCTACGAGCAGTACTTC
d_gene: TRBD2; v_gene: TRBV7-9; abundance: -; j_gene: TRBJ2-5; CDR3aa: CASSPHGSGGTIQETQYF; CDR3nt: TGTGCCAGCAGCCCCCACGGGAGCGGGGGCACAATACAAGAGACCCAGTACTTC
d_gene: -; v_gene: TRBV2; abundance: -; j_gene: TRBJ1-5; CDR3aa: CASGRGGSNQPQHF; CDR3nt: TGTGCCAGCGGCAGAGGGGGTAGCAATCAGCCCCAGCATTTT
d_gene: -; v_gene: TRBV14; abundance: -; j_gene: TRBJ1-3; CDR3aa: CASSQQQAGNTIYF; CDR3nt: TGTGCCAGCAGCCAACAACAGGCTGGAAACACCATATATTTT
d_gene: TRBD1; v_gene: TRBV6-1; abundance: -; j_gene: TRBJ1-5; CDR3aa: CASKDRLGGQPQHF; CDR3nt: TGTGCCAGCAAGGACAGGCTAGGGGGGCAGCCCCAGCATTTT
d_gene: TRBD1; v_gene: TRBV4-1; abundance: -; j_gene: TRBJ2-1; CDR3aa: CASSQHRDRAYNEQFF; CDR3nt: TGCGCCAGCAGCCAACACCGGGACAGGGCCTACAATGAGCAGTTCTTC
d_gene: -; v_gene: TRBV9; abundance: -; j_gene: TRBJ2-2; CDR3aa: CASSVAPNTGELFF; CDR3nt: TGTGCCAGCAGCGTAGCTCCGAACACCGGGGAGCTGTTTTTT
d_gene: TRBD2; v_gene: TRBV5-1; abundance: -; j_gene: TRBJ2-3; CDR3aa: CASSSIAGGPDTQYF; CDR3nt: TGCGCCAGCAGCTCCATAGCGGGGGGGCCAGATACGCAGTATTTT
d_gene: TRBD1; v_gene: TRBV6-5; abundance: -; j_gene: TRBJ2-1; CDR3aa: CATLDRKDEQFF; CDR3nt: TGTGCCACCTTGGACAGGAAGGATGAGCAGTTCTTC
d_gene: TRBD2; v_gene: TRBV6-5; abundance: -; j_gene: TRBJ2-7; CDR3aa: CASSPTSGPNEQYF; CDR3nt: TGTGCCAGCAGTCCCACTAGCGGTCCAAACGAGCAGTACTTC
d_gene: TRBD1; v_gene: TRBV28; abundance: -; j_gene: TRBJ2-2; CDR3aa: CASSGTGDSGELFF; CDR3nt: TGTGCCAGCAGCGGGACAGGGGATTCCGGGGAGCTGTTTTTT
d_gene: TRBD1; v_gene: TRBV7-8; abundance: -; j_gene: TRBJ2-7; CDR3aa: CASSRGQGGSLEQYF; CDR3nt: TGTGCCAGCAGCCGGGGACAGGGTGGGTCCCTCGAGCAGTACTTC
d_gene: -; v_gene: TRBV28; abundance: -; j_gene: TRBJ1-2; CDR3aa: CASSLPGVGYGYTF; CDR3nt: TGTGCCAGCAGTTTACCAGGGGTGGGGTATGGCTACACCTTC
d_gene: TRBD2; v_gene: TRBV14; abundance: -; j_gene: TRBJ2-3; CDR3aa: CASSQTSGGADTQYF; CDR3nt: TGTGCCAGCAGCCAAACTAGCGGGGGTGCAGATACGCAGTATTTT
d_gene: TRBD1; v_gene: TRBV19; abundance: -; j_gene: TRBJ1-5; CDR3aa: CASSDHPRQGAKAQHF; CDR3nt: TGTGCCAGTAGTGACCACCCGCGACAGGGAGCAAAGGCCCAGCATTTT
d_gene: -; v_gene: TRBV6-1; abundance: few; j_gene: TRBJ1-1; CDR3aa: CASSAIQSIPNTEAFF; CDR3nt: TGTGCCAGCAGTGCGATACAGTCTATCCCGAACACTGAAGCTTTCTTT
d_gene: TRBD1; v_gene: TRBV6-6; abundance: few; j_gene: TRBJ1-1; CDR3aa: CASSYGDSFPNTEAFF; CDR3nt: TGTGCCAGCAGTTACGGGGACAGCTTCCCGAACACTGAAGCTTTCTTT
d_gene: TRBD1; v_gene: TRBV28; abundance: -; j_gene: TRBJ1-2; CDR3aa: CASSPTGDGYTF; CDR3nt: TGTGCCAGCAGTCCTACAGGGGATGGCTACACCTTC
d_gene: -; v_gene: TRBV10-3; abundance: -; j_gene: TRBJ2-3; CDR3aa: CATRRTDTQYF; CDR3nt: TGTGCCACCAGGAGGACAGATACGCAGTATTTT
d_gene: TRBD1; v_gene: TRBV27; abundance: once; j_gene: TRBJ2-7; CDR3aa: CASSLYRQGVEEQYF; CDR3nt: TGTGCCAGCAGTTTATACAGGCAGGGGGTAGAGGAGCAGTACTTC
d_gene: -; v_gene: TRBV27; abundance: -; j_gene: TRBJ2-7; CDR3aa: CASSLSTDRTFIEQYF; CDR3nt: TGTGCCAGCAGTTTATCGACAGACAGGACGTTTATAGAGCAGTACTTC
d_gene: TRBD2; v_gene: TRBV2; abundance: few; j_gene: TRBJ2-5; CDR3aa: CASSPLAEETQYF; CDR3nt: TGTGCCAGCAGCCCCCTAGCGGAAGAGACCCAGTACTTC
d_gene: TRBD1; v_gene: TRBV7-8; abundance: -; j_gene: TRBJ1-2; CDR3aa: CASSLTGGDYGYTF; CDR3nt: TGTGCCAGCAGCTTAACAGGGGGCGACTATGGCTACACCTTC
d_gene: TRBD2; v_gene: TRBV13; abundance: -; j_gene: TRBJ2-1; CDR3aa: CASSPGASGDYNEQFF; CDR3nt: TGTGCCAGCAGCCCTGGGGCTAGCGGGGACTACAATGAGCAGTTCTTC
d_gene: -; v_gene: TRBV7-9; abundance: -; j_gene: TRBJ1-4; CDR3aa: CASSLGRPGWANEKLFF; CDR3nt: TGTGCCAGCAGCTTAGGGCGCCCGGGGTGGGCTAATGAAAAACTGTTTTTT
d_gene: -; v_gene: TRBV28; abundance: -; j_gene: TRBJ1-3; CDR3aa: CASSYLANSGNTIYF; CDR3nt: TGTGCCAGCAGTTACCTGGCCAACTCTGGAAACACCATATATTTT
d_gene: -; v_gene: TRBV7-7; abundance: -; j_gene: TRBJ2-5; CDR3aa: CASSPAGRETQYF; CDR3nt: TGTGCTAGCAGCCCCGCGGGGCGGGAGACCCAGTACTTC
d_gene: TRBD1; v_gene: TRBV28; abundance: -; j_gene: TRBJ2-7; CDR3aa: CASSDRGIYEQYF; CDR3nt: TGTGCCAGCAGCGACAGGGGGATCTACGAGCAGTACTTC
d_gene: TRBD1; v_gene: TRBV7-9; abundance: -; j_gene: TRBJ2-7; CDR3aa: CASSPDRGSYEQYF; CDR3nt: TGTGCCAGCAGCCCGGACAGGGGTTCCTACGAGCAGTACTTC
d_gene: TRBD2; v_gene: TRBV7-8; abundance: -; j_gene: TRBJ2-3; CDR3aa: CASVAGSTDTQYF; CDR3nt: TGTGCCAGCGTAGCGGGTAGCACAGATACGCAGTATTTT
d_gene: -; v_gene: TRBV5-1; abundance: -; j_gene: TRBJ2-5; CDR3aa: CASSFQGAQETQYF; CDR3nt: TGCGCCAGCAGCTTCCAAGGGGCCCAAGAGACCCAGTACTTC
d_gene: TRBD1; v_gene: TRBV4-3; abundance: few; j_gene: TRBJ1-5; CDR3aa: CASSPDRGGNQPQHF; CDR3nt: TGCGCCAGCAGCCCTGACAGGGGAGGCAATCAGCCCCAGCATTTT
d_gene: -; v_gene: TRBV5-4; abundance: -; j_gene: TRBJ1-1; CDR3aa: CASSLSGVGNTEAFF; CDR3nt: TGTGCCAGCAGCTTGTCAGGGGTAGGGAACACTGAAGCTTTCTTT
d_gene: TRBD2; v_gene: TRBV7-2; abundance: -; j_gene: TRBJ2-2; CDR3aa: CASSLVTLAGGFTGELFF; CDR3nt: TGTGCCAGCAGCTTAGTTACCCTAGCGGGGGGGTTCACCGGGGAGCTGTTTTTT
d_gene: TRBD1; v_gene: TRBV9; abundance: -; j_gene: TRBJ1-1; CDR3aa: CASSLQGEITEAFF; CDR3nt: TGTGCCAGCAGCCTACAGGGGGAAATCACTGAAGCTTTCTTT